One T cell receptor (beta chain) is described in this entry. In the authors' methods: Amplified reference gene primers provided the basis for estimating nucleated cell counts. Generated by immunoSEQ multiplex PCR, the TCRdb table keeps only in-frame clones and is missing some. V, J and clone size are taken as reported in that table, and D and trimming were inferred from the DNA itself. The sample has 150,000 or so clones, about 85% seen once. Germline loops: CDR1 SNHLY, CDR2 FYNNEI. V shed 4 bases and J shed 1 base, with 8 bases lying between them. CDR3 length: 14 residues. The data were taken from a study of blood T cell repertoires in COVID-19. On the study more broadly: Whether acute or convalescent, the COVID-19 samples came from the United States, Italy and Spain. Sample material is recorded as cDNA or gDNA derived from T cells, B-cell-depleted T cells, or PBMCs.

Source material: peripheral blood. The source is a woman in her seventies with acute or convalescent COVID-19. This chain links TRBV2 with TRBJ1-3; D uncertain. The CDR3 loop is CASSAARSGNTIYF. CDR3 bases: TGTGCCAGCAGTGCGGCGAGGTCTGGAAACACCATATATTTT.